This T cell receptor beta chain was obtained from a study of blood T cell repertoires in COVID-19. Per the authors' pipeline: The authors estimated nucleated cell counts from reference gene primer amplification. Sequencing was performed with immunoSEQ multiplex PCR; in TCRdb, only in-frame clones are kept and a portion is missing. The V and J calls and clone size are taken from that table; D and trimming were inferred from the DNA. The table includes under 200,000 clones, around 80% detected once. The cohort comprised adults aged roughly 18 to 95 years residing in 20 to 25 US areas. This CDR3 region has 10 residues. CDR1 and CDR2 from the germline V gene are SGHTA and FQGNSA. Trimming stripped 11 bases from V and 5 bases from J, with 8 bases between. The sample holds a few counts of this clone.

What was sequenced was PBMCs or T cells enriched from blood (not recorded which). The TCR was taken from a woman aged 60-70 years who had recovered from COVID-19. The V gene is TRBV7-2, the J gene TRBJ2-3, with D possibly TRBD2 on 5 matching bases. The CDR3 protein is CAVGVDTQYF. The CDR3 DNA is TGTGCCGTCGGGGTAGATACGCAGTATTTT. Supplemented by reference TRBV7-2 and TRBJ2-3, the full variable domain reads GAGVSQSPSNKVTEKGKDVELRCDPISGHTALYWYRQSLGQGLEFLIYFQGNSAPDKSGLPSDRFSAERTGGSVSTLTIQRTQQEDSAVYLCAVGVDTQYFGPGTRLTVL.